The T cell receptor (beta chain) under discussion was sequenced for a study of T cell repertoires in cytomegalovirus infection. Study as a whole: Recently identified HLA-C-restricted and well-studied HLA-B-restricted CMV epitopes were used. Signatures in public TCR beta sequences pointed to both CMV infection and matching HLA type. General study results and limits: The study identified carriers of CMV plus the relevant HLA from cumulative public TCR beta family frequency.

A note on this clonotype: Its antigen is still unknown.

Trimming at V came to 7 bases and at J to 2 bases, leaving 18 bases not matched to a gene. The CDR3 runs 18 residues. In germline, CDR1 is LNHDA, CDR2 SQIVND (reference sequence). TCRdb re-analysed the reads in MiXCR, keeping a single row per CDR3 protein. The table lists about 920,000 distinct CDR3 sequences, approximately 33% of them singletons. The chain couples TRBV19 to TRBJ2-3, with 7 bases fitting TRBD1. The sequenced sample was cultured CD8+ T cells from PBMCs, obtained from culture after CMV antigen stimulation. The receptor was derived from a human donor in good health (CMV status not recorded). Some clones in this sample may be carry-over from other donors' samples. The CDR3 here is CASNTQQGRLALTDTQYF. DNA of the CDR3: TGTGCCAGTAACACACAACAGGGGCGCCTGGCACTCACAGATACGCAGTATTTT.